This T cell receptor (beta chain) was observed in a study of T-cell memory formation after mild COVID-19. Germline loops: CDR1 LGHNT, CDR2 FRNRAP. V shed 1 base and J shed 2 bases, with 10 bases lying between them. The CDR3 covers 15 residues. Concerning this clonotype itself: Antigen unknown.

Study-level points and caveats: Several responding clones turned up in pre-infection memory, indicating that cross-reactive memory may have taken part. Second-wave clones reaching peak frequency on day 37 lacked confirmed SARS-CoV-2 specificity. Clones that shrank (day 15 to 85) were balanced CD4/CD8, whereas later expanders leaned CD4+. Mostly located in CM and EM were contracting CD4+ clones, with contracting CD8+ clones located in EMRA.

TCRdb processed the 5' RACE reads anew with MiXCR; each CDR3 protein has one entry. This sample has about 310,000 distinct CDR3 sequences, with 15% to 20% found just once. Sequencing was performed on PBMCs or a T cell subset sorted from them (not recorded which). This chain uses TRBV12-5 with TRBJ2-3; D call uncertain. The source of this sequence is a man in his late teens or twenties who had mild COVID-19 (a few samples of this study predate the infection). Cell type and time point are not known. CDR3 sequence: CASGLGQRHTDTQYF. The CDR3 DNA sequence: TGTGCTAGTGGTTTGGGGCAGCGACACACAGATACGCAGTATTTT. The full variable domain, rest sourced from reference TRBV12-5 and TRBJ2-3, is DARVTQTPRHKVTEMGQEVTMRCQPILGHNTVFWYRQTMMQGLELLAYFRNRAPLDDSGMPKDRFSAEMPDATLATLKIQPSEPRDSAVYFCASGLGQRHTDTQYFGPGTRLTVL.